These 12 T cell receptor beta chains were sequenced from one sample in a study of identical twins. TCRdb redid the calling of the 5' RACE reads with MiXCR, one entry per CDR3 protein. The sample has a few hundred thousand distinct CDR3 sequences; 12% to 15% are singletons. These same data were also listed under a study on yellow fever vaccine responses in identical twins.

Sequenced input: CD4+ T cells sorted from blood. All receptors derive from a woman aged 18 to 35 in good health.

This clonotype was observed a handful of times. This CDR3 reads CASSRLLMSSYNEQFF. In DNA, the CDR3 is TGTGCCAGCAGCCGACTACTCATGAGCTCCTACAATGAGCAGTTCTTC. The chain is built from TRBV7-2 and TRBJ2-1, with TRBD2 as a possible D gene (5 bases). The CDR3 is 16 residues long. Per the germline V gene, CDR1 is SGHTA and CDR2 is FQGNSA. The V and J ends lost 5 bases and 0 bases respectively, with 14 bases between them.

This clonotype has a handful of counts. The chain recombines TRBV28 with TRBJ2-7; D uncertain. This CDR3 contains 12 residues. The V end lost 7 bases, the J end lost 2 bases, and 9 bases lay between the germline ends. The V gene's germline CDR1 is MDHEN and CDR2 SYDVKM. CDR3 nucleotide sequence: TGTGCCAGCACCGCAGCCGCCTACGAGCAGTACTTC. Translating it yields CASTAAAYEQYF.

This clonotype came up many times. The chain uses TRBV13 and TRBJ2-2; 14 nucleotides line up with TRBD2. From germline, CDR1 is PRHDT and CDR2 FYEKMQ (reference sequence). The CDR3 runs 16 residues. V shed 6 bases, J shed 0 bases, and the junction held 0 bases outside the gene matches. Written as DNA, the CDR3 is TGTGCCAGCAGGGGACTAGCGGGAGCGAACACCGGGGAGCTGTTTTTT. Amino acid sequence: CASRGLAGANTGELFF.

This clonotype was seen a handful of times. The chain joins TRBV24-1 to TRBJ2-2; no clear D gene. This CDR3 is built from 15 residues. From germline, CDR1 is KGHDR and CDR2 SFDVKD. Trimming removed 4 bases at V and 1 base at J, with 9 bases between. The CDR3 sequence: CATSDPRRNTGELFF. CDR3 sequence (DNA): TGTGCCACCAGTGACCCACGGAGGAACACCGGGGAGCTGTTTTTT.

The gene calls are TRBV11-2 and TRBJ2-6; no clear D gene. The germline CDR1 and CDR2 sequences are SGHAT and FQNNGV. V lost 4 bases and J lost 0, with 19 bases in between. CDR3 length equals 19 residues. In DNA form, the CDR3 reads TGTGCCAGCAGCTATGGACGGGTCCGCTATCCCTCTGGGGCCAACGTCCTGACTTTC. Its protein product is CASSYGRVRYPSGANVLTF. Drawing the rest from reference TRBV11-2 and TRBJ2-6, the complete variable domain is EAGVAQSPRYKIIEKRQSVAFWCNPISGHATLYWYQQILGQGPKLLIQFQNNGVVDDSQLPKDRFSAERLKGVDSTLKIQPAKLEDSAVYLCASSYGRVRYPSGANVLTFGAGSRLTVL.

The V and J genes are TRBV20-1 and TRBJ1-2; D is uncertain. Germline V gene data show CDR1 as DFQATT and CDR2 as SNEGSKA (reference sequence). The CDR3 length is 12 residues. Trimming took off 0 bases at V and 8 bases at J, with 10 bases between the two ends. CDR3 in DNA: TGCAGTGCTAGAGATCGAGGTTCCGGCTACACCTTC. Translated, it gives CSARDRGSGYTF.

This clonotype was counted a few times. The chain carries TRBV29-1 and TRBJ2-5; D is ambiguous. CDR1 is SQVTM, CDR2 ANQGSEA, per germline. Trimming shortened V by 2 bases and J by 5 bases, and 9 bases separated the two germline ends. This CDR3 contains 12 residues. CDR3 sequence: CSVERSSETQYF. CDR3 DNA sequence: TGCAGCGTTGAACGTAGTTCCGAGACCCAGTACTTC.

The chain employs TRBV3-1 and TRBJ2-7, with 12 positions matching TRBD2. The CDR3 has 15 amino acids. V gave up 3 bases and J gave up 3 bases; unmatched junction bases: 3. Germline V gives CDR1 LGHDT, CDR2 YNNKEL (reference sequence). CDR3 protein: CASSQTSGSIYEQYF. Written as DNA, the CDR3 is TGTGCCAGCAGCCAGACTAGCGGGAGTATCTACGAGCAGTACTTC.

This clonotype was seen a handful of times. The chain recombines TRBV2 with TRBJ2-1; 10 nucleotides match TRBD2. Germline-derived CDR1 and CDR2 are SNHLY and FYNNEI. The CDR3 sequence is 12 residues long. The junction had 4 bases not matched to a gene; V was cut back by 11 bases and J by 6 bases. The CDR3 region has the DNA TGTGCCGGGGCTAGCGGGAGCAATGAGCAGTTCTTC. Translated: CAGASGSNEQFF.

The chain uses TRBV18 and TRBJ2-1; the match to TRBD2 covers 10 bases. The CDR3 loop spans 16 amino acids. V shed 5 bases, J shed 6 bases, and the junction held 10 bases outside the gene matches. The germline V gene encodes CDR1 KGHSH and CDR2 LQKENI. CDR3 nucleotides: TGTGCCAGCTCAGTCGATATGCTAGCGGGAGCCAATGAGCAGTTCTTC. Translating it yields CASSVDMLAGANEQFF. Complete variable domain (other parts from reference TRBV18 and TRBJ2-1): NAGVMQNPRHLVRRRGQEARLRCSPMKGHSHVYWYRQLPEEGLKFMVYLQKENIIDESGMPKERFSAEFPKEGPSILRIQQVVRGDSAAYFCASSVDMLAGANEQFFGPGTRLTVL.

This clonotype came up a few times. The chain has TRBV11-2 and TRBJ2-4; no clear D. The V end was cut by 5 bases, the J end by 3 bases, with 11 bases between. This CDR3 spans 14 amino acids. Germline CDR1 SGHAT, CDR2 FQNNGV. The CDR3 bases are TGTGCCAGCAGCATCGGACCGGACAAAAACATTCAGTACTTC. Amino acids: CASSIGPDKNIQYF.

This clonotype was counted between two and nine times. CDR3 sequence: CASSLNSGTGATGELFF. DNA for the CDR3: TGTGCCAGCAGCTTAAACTCCGGGACAGGGGCCACCGGGGAGCTGTTTTTT. The chain carries TRBV7-3 and TRBJ2-2; 10 nucleotides match TRBD1. Trimming at V came to 1 base and at J to 4 bases, leaving 6 bases not matched to a gene. Looked up from germline, CDR1 is SGHTA and CDR2 is FQGTGA. The CDR3 has 17 residues.